The sequence of this T cell receptor (beta chain) was determined in a study of patients and donors after allogeneic stem cell transplantation. TCRdb analysed the RT-PCR reads with MiXCR anew, one entry per CDR3 protein. In the table there are approximately 200,000 distinct CDR3 sequences, around 14% of which are singletons. Only a few counts were recorded for this clonotype. CDR3 size: 13 residues. The germline gives CDR1 GTSNPN, CDR2 SVGIG (reference sequence). V was shortened by 5 bases and J by 0 bases, with 10 bases between the two germline ends. The clonotype originates from a human donor who was either an allogeneic HSCT recipient or a stem cell or donor lymphocyte infusion donor (not recorded which). It is not recorded whose cells these are; they may come from a transplant donor. The genes are TRBV30 and TRBJ1-1; D not certain. What was sequenced was blood, either unsorted or a sorted T cell fraction (not recorded which). Here the CDR3 DNA reads TGTGCCTGGGGGAAGAGCCTGAACACTGAAGCTTTCTTT. Translation gives CAWGKSLNTEAFF.